Presented here are 4 T cell receptor beta chains from one specimen sequenced in a study of shared clonotypes between healthy human individuals. Clones were read by immunoSEQ multiplex PCR, and TCRdb kept only the in-frame ones, dropping some. The data show about 2.1 million clones, around 93% seen once. Cells designated naive CD8 were CD45RO-negative and were positively selected for CCR7, with terminally differentiated effector memory CD45RA+ cells excluded. What was sequenced was naive CD8+ T cells from PBMCs. The receptors were gathered from a man between 18 and 35 years old in good health. Some clones in this sample may be carry-over from other donors' samples.

J is TRBJ2-1 and V is TRBV15, with D possibly being TRBD1 (6 bases). The V and J ends lost 1 base and 8 bases respectively, with 15 bases between them. The CDR3 sequence is 15 residues long. Germline CDR1 LNHNV, CDR2 YYDKDF (reference sequence). The CDR3 bases are TGTGCCACCAGCAGAGGAGGGGGTAGCTTCTATGAGCAGTTCTTC. Protein product: CATSRGGGSFYEQFF. Full variable domain (remainder filled in from reference TRBV15 and TRBJ2-1): DAMVIQNPRYQVTQFGKPVTLSCSQTLNHNVMYWYQQKSSQAPKLLFHYYDKDFNNEADTPDNFQSRRPNTSFCFLDIRSPGLGDTAMYLCATSRGGGSFYEQFFGPGTRLTVL.

V gene TRBV27 combines with J gene TRBJ1-6, with TRBD1 matching 7 bases. V shed 5 bases, J shed 10 bases, and the junction held 14 bases outside the gene matches. Germline CDR1 reads MNHEY; CDR2 reads SMNVEV (reference sequence). This CDR3 has 16 residues. CDR3 bases: TGTGCCAGCAGTGCCTCCCCGACAGGGCTGGGGTCACCCCTCCACTTT. It codes for CASSASPTGLGSPLHF.

This clone is a singleton in its sample. The chain has TRBV29-1 and TRBJ2-5, with D possibly TRBD2 on 6 matching bases. V lost 0 bases, J lost 4 bases, and 15 bases lay in between. Germline V gene lookup returns CDR1 SQVTM and CDR2 ANQGSEA. The CDR3 has 15 amino acids. For the CDR3, the DNA is TGCAGCGTTGAAGATGGATTCCGGGGGAGAGAGACCCAGTACTTC. It yields the protein CSVEDGFRGRETQYF.

The genes are TRBV2 and TRBJ2-7; TRBD1 might be the D (5 bases). The CDR3 consists of 18 residues. Trimming cost V 1 base and J 0 bases, with 19 bases left between them. Per the germline V gene, CDR1 is SNHLY and CDR2 is FYNNEI. For the CDR3, the DNA is TGTGCCAGCAGTGAAGAGGGGATGACCGATCCTAGCTCCTACGAGCAGTACTTC. Translation: CASSEEGMTDPSSYEQYF.